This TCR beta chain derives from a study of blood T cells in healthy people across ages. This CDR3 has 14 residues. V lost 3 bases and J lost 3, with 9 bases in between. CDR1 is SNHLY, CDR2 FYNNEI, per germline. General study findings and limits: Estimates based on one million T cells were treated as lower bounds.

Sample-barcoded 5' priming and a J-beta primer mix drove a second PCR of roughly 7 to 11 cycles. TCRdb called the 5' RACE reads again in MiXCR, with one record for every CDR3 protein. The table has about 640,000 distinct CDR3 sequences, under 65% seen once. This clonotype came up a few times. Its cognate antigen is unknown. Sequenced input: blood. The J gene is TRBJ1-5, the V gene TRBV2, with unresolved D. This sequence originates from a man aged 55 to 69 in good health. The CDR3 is CASSEARANQPQHF. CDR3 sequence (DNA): TGTGCCAGCAGTGAGGCTAGGGCCAATCAGCCCCAGCATTTT.